This T cell receptor (beta chain) was sequenced during a study of regulatory dendritic cells for organ transplantation. Overall study results and limits: Memory CD8+ clonal expansion seemed more limited with regulatory than mature dendritic cells. Memory T cells were less diverse than naive, with memory CD8+ most oligoclonal. Resting memory CD8+ T cells held the most alloreactive clonotypes.

This table comes from immunoSEQ multiplex PCR, and its TCRdb copy is limited to in-frame clones, with some not included. The sample has 4,500 to 6,500 clones; 60% to 65% are singletons. Memory T cells were CD45RO+, naive were CD45RA+, sorted by FACS. A note on this clone: Its target is unknown.

Germline-derived CDR1 and CDR2 are MNHEY and SVGAGI. Trimming pared 5 bases from V and 7 bases from J, leaving 15 bases between. This CDR3 region has 15 residues. The sequenced sample consisted of memory CD8+ T cells from blood. The subset here: CD45RO+ memory T cells. This TCR derives from a human donor in good health. The chain links TRBV6-5 to TRBJ1-6; D ambiguous. The CDR3 DNA sequence: TGTGCCAGCAGTGGTTCCGGGTTTGCCAATTCACCCCTCCACTTT. Translated: CASSGSGFANSPLHF.